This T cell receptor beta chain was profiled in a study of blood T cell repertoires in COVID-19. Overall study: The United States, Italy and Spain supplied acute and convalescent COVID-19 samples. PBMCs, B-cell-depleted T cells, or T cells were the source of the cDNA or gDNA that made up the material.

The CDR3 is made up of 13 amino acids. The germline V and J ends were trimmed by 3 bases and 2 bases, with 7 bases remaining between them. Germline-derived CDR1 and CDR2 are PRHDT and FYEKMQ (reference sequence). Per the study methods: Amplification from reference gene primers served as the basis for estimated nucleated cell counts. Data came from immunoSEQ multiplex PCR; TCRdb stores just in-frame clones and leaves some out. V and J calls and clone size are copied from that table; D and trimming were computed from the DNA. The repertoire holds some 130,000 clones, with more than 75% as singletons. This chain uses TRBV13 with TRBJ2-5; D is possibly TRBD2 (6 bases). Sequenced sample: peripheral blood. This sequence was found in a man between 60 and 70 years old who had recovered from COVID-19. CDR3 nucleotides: TGTGCCAGCAGCTTTGGGACTCAAGAGACCCAGTACTTC. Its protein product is CASSFGTQETQYF.